The sample holds a few counts of the clone carrying this T cell receptor (beta chain). These data are taken from a study of T-cell reconstitution after alpha-beta-depleted transplantation in children. This sample's TCRbeta library carried unique molecular identifier barcodes. TCRdb called the PCR reads again in MiXCR, with one record for every CDR3 protein. The sample holds around 600,000 distinct CDR3 sequences, around a sixth seen once. This CDR3 spans 16 amino acids. CDR1 and CDR2 from the germline V gene are PRHDT and FYEKMQ (reference sequence). Trimming shortened V by 3 bases and J by 4 bases, and 16 bases separated the two germline ends.

The sequenced sample was PBMCs from the stem cell graft donor, obtained from the stem cell graft. This rearrangement joins TRBV13 to TRBJ2-1, with a possible D match to TRBD2 (7 bases). The sequence came from a human donor who donated a stem cell graft to a child with acute myeloid leukemia. The CDR3 nucleotides are TGTGCCAGCAGCTTCCTCGCGGGGGCGGAATACAATGAGCAGTTCTTC. It encodes CASSFLAGAEYNEQFF.